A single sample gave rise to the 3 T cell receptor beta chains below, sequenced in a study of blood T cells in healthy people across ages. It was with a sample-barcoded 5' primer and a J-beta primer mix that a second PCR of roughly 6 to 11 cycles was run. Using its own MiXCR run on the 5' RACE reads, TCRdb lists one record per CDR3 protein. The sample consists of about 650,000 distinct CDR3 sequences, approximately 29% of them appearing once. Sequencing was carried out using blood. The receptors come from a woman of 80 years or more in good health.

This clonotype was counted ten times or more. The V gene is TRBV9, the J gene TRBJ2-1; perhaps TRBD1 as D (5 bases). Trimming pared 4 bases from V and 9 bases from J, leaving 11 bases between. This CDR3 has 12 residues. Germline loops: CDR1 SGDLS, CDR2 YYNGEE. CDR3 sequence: CASSRPGFEQFF. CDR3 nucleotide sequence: TGTGCCAGCAGCAGACCAGGGTTTGAGCAGTTCTTC. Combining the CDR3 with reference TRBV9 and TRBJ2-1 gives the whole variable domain DSGVTQTPKHLITATGQRVTLRCSPRSGDLSVYWYQQSLDQGLQFLIQYYNGEERAKGNILERFSAQQFPDLHSELNLSSLELGDSALYFCASSRPGFEQFFGPGTRLTVL.

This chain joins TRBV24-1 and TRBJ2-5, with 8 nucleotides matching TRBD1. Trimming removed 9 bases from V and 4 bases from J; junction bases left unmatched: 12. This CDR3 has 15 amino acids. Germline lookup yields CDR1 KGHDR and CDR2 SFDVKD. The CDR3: CATGDTGQGRETQYF. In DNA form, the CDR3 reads TGTGCCACCGGCGACACCGGACAGGGCCGAGAGACCCAGTACTTC.

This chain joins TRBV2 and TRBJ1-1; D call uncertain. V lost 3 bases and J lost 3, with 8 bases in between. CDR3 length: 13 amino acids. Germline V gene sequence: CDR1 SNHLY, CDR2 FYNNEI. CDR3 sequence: CASSDQRYTEAFF. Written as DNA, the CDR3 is TGTGCCAGCAGTGATCAGCGGTACACTGAAGCTTTCTTT.